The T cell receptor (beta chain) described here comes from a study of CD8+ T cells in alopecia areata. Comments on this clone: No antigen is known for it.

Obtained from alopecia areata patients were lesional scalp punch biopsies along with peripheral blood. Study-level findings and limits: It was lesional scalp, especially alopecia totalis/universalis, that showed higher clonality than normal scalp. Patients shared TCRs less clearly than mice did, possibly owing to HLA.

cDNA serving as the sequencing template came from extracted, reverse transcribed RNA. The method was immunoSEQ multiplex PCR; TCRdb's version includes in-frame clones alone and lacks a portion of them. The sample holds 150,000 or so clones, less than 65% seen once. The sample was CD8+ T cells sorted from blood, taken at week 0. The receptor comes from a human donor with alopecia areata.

The CDR3: CASSPGGRGLIYEQYF. For the CDR3, the DNA is TGTGCCAGCAGCCCTGGGGGCAGGGGGCTTATCTACGAGCAGTACTTC. J is TRBJ2-7 and V is TRBV7-6; 8 bases align to TRBD1. The CDR3 length is 16 residues. Germline assignment: CDR1 SGHVS and CDR2 FNYEAQ. With V trimmed by 5 bases and J by 3 bases, 12 bases remained unmatched.